This T cell receptor beta chain was retrieved from a study of CXCR3-negative and CXCR3-positive naive CD8 T cells. Study-wide results and limits: TRBV-TRBJ usage was similar across naive CXCR3 subsets but distinct in memory cells. Naive cells with CXCR3 showed TRB CDR3s that were more hydrophobic than those in CXCR3-negative naive cells.

Through 5' RACE with UMI labels, the TRB cDNA libraries were prepared. No DNA is given; TCRdb re-called the 5' RACE reads and lists each CDR3 protein once. The sample totals over 80,000 distinct CDR3 sequences. In germline, CDR1 is SGHTA, CDR2 FQGTGA. The CDR3 sequence is 14 residues long. Identification of naive CD8+ T cells rested on CD45RO-CCR7+CD27+CD95- status. Note on this clonotype: Its antigen remains unknown.

This clonotype was obtained from a human donor in good health. Some clones in this sample may be carry-over from other donors' samples. The sequencing sample was made of naive CXCR3- CD8+ T cells from blood. Subset in this sample: CD45RO-CCR7+CD27+CD95- naive CD8+ T cells lacking CXCR3 (TNR3-). V gene TRBV7-3 combines with J gene TRBJ1-2; with no DNA, the TCRdb D assignment of TRBD1 cannot be verified. CDR3 residues: CASSPGQPNSGYTF. Supplemented by reference TRBV7-3 and TRBJ1-2, the full variable domain reads GAGVSQTPSNKVTEKGKYVELRCDPISGHTALYWYRQSLGQGPEFLIYFQGTGAADDSGLPNDRFFAVRPEGSVSTLKIQRTERGDSAVYLCASSPGQPNSGYTFGSGTRLTVV.